A single sample is the source of the 9 T cell receptor beta chains below, sequenced in a study of T cell responses to AZD1222 COVID-19 vaccine. Clones were read by immunoSEQ multiplex PCR, and TCRdb kept only the in-frame ones, dropping some. The table records 150,000 to 200,000 clones, 94% of them present only once. This specimen was peripheral blood, taken on day 0 of AZD1222 vaccination. The receptors come from an adult in good health.

J is TRBJ1-6 and V is TRBV28; TRBD1 aligns across 9 bases. V was pared by 6 bases and J by 10 bases, with 10 bases of the junction left unmatched. This CDR3 has 15 residues. The germline CDR1 and CDR2 sequences are MDHEN and SYDVKM. The CDR3 bases are TGTGCCAGCAGACCTCCCCGGGGACAGGGATCACCCCTCCACTTT. It specifies CASRPPRGQGSPLHF. Variable domain in full (rest from reference TRBV28 and TRBJ1-6): DVKVTQSSRYLVKRTGEKVFLECVQDMDHENMFWYRQDPGLGLRLIYFSYDVKMKEKGDIPEGYSVSREKKERFSLILESASTNQTSMYLCASRPPRGQGSPLHFGNGTRLTVT.

V is TRBV20-1 and J is TRBJ2-7; D unclear. Trimming removed 3 bases at V and 4 bases at J, with 16 bases between. This CDR3 has 14 residues. CDR1 is DFQATT, CDR2 SNEGSKA, per germline (reference sequence). The CDR3 here is CSASSLSGGYEQYF. The CDR3 DNA is TGCAGTGCTAGTAGCCTCTCTGGCGGATACGAGCAGTACTTC.

The chain links TRBV7-8 to TRBJ2-5; 12 nucleotides agree with TRBD2. CDR1 and CDR2 (germline): SGHVS, FQNEAQ. The length of the CDR3 is 15 residues. V dropped 8 bases and J dropped 1; count of bases not matched to a gene: 5. The CDR3 DNA sequence: TGTGCCAGCGGTCCTAGCGGGAGGGGCCAAGAGACCCAGTACTTC. Protein: CASGPSGRGQETQYF.

The gene calls are TRBV2 and TRBJ1-1, with 10 bases identical to TRBD1. J was trimmed by 11 bases and V by 1 base; bases with no gene match: 4. This CDR3 contains 13 residues. CDR1 SNHLY and CDR2 FYNNEI come from the germline V gene. The CDR3 region is CASSEGTGGRAFF. Written as DNA, the CDR3 is TGTGCCAGCAGTGAAGGGACAGGGGGGAGGGCTTTCTTT.

This chain links TRBV19 with TRBJ1-5, with no clear D. The CDR3 is 14 amino acids. CDR1 is LNHDA, CDR2 SQIVND, per germline (reference sequence). V lost 10 bases and J lost 4, with 17 bases in between. Here the CDR3 DNA reads TGTGCCATCTCAGGACCGCGGGAAAATCAGCCCCAGCATTTT. Encoded protein: CAISGPRENQPQHF.

This sequence joins TRBV5-8 and TRBJ2-5; D is possibly TRBD1 (6 bases). The CDR3 is 14 residues long. Trimming took 2 bases from V and 3 from J, leaving 11 bases between them. The germline V gene encodes CDR1 SGHTS and CDR2 YDEGEE. The CDR3 DNA sequence: TGTGCCAGCAGCTTAGGACAGTCAGAAGAGACCCAGTACTTC. Protein sequence: CASSLGQSEETQYF.

The chain employs TRBV20-1 and TRBJ2-1; no clear D. The germline V and J ends were trimmed by 6 bases and 4 bases, with 7 bases remaining between them. CDR1 is DFQATT, CDR2 SNEGSKA, per germline (reference sequence). The CDR3 is 11 amino acids. The CDR3 loop is CSAIIYNEQFF. CDR3 nucleotide sequence: TGCAGTGCAATAATTTACAATGAGCAGTTCTTC.

The chain has TRBV28 and TRBJ2-5, with a possible D match to TRBD1 (6 bases). This CDR3 has 14 amino acids. Trimming took off 2 bases at V and 6 bases at J, with 13 bases between the two ends. The germline gives CDR1 MDHEN, CDR2 SYDVKM. This CDR3 reads CASSLPGEGKTQYF. Written as DNA, the CDR3 is TGTGCCAGCAGTTTACCAGGGGAAGGAAAGACCCAGTACTTC.

In nucleotides, the CDR3 is TGTGCCAGCAGCGTAGATGGTAGGCTAGGGGATGAGCAGTTCTTC. Its protein product is CASSVDGRLGDEQFF. J is TRBJ2-1 and V is TRBV9; perhaps TRBD1 as D (5 bases). This CDR3 region has 15 residues. The V end lost 0 bases, the J end lost 8 bases, and 15 bases lay between the germline ends. The germline gives CDR1 SGDLS, CDR2 YYNGEE.